This T cell receptor (beta chain) originates from a study of early T cells in non-severe SARS-CoV-2 infection. About the study: The input, bulk RNA from unsorted whole blood, was sequenced, and chains were unpaired. Study-level findings and limits: There was a bias toward anti-spike CD8 responses in VDJdb matching, which missed private and CD4 specificities.

This clonotype has a count of ten or more. Its antigen is still unknown. The protocol attached unique molecular identifiers to individual cDNA molecules. TCRdb redid the calling of the 5' RACE reads with MiXCR, one entry per CDR3 protein. The data show some 67,000 distinct CDR3 sequences, approximately 13% seen once. The CDR3 spans 14 residues. The germline gives CDR1 MDHEN, CDR2 SYDVKM. The V end was cut by 3 bases, the J end by 2 bases, with 8 bases between. This sequence joins TRBV28 and TRBJ1-5; D is unresolved. The sample consisted of whole blood. This clonotype was obtained from an adult who was a healthcare worker with PCR-confirmed SARS-CoV-2 infection or an uninfected control (not recorded which). The CDR3 loop is CASSLGRGNQPQHF. CDR3 nucleotides: TGTGCCAGCAGTTTGGGGAGGGGCAATCAGCCCCAGCATTTT.